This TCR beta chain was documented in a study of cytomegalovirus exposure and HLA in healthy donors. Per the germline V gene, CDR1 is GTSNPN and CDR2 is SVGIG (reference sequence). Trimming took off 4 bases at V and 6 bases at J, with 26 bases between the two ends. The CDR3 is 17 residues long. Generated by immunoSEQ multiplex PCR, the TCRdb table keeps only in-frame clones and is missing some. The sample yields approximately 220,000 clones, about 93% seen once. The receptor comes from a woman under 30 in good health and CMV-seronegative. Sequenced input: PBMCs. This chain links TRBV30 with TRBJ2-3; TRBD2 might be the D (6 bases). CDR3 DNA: TGTGCCTGGAATAGTTACCGTGACGCAGCTCGGGGGGATACGCAGTATTTT. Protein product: CAWNSYRDAARGDTQYF.